These T cell receptor beta chains were read from a single sample in a study of T cell responses to AZD1222 COVID-19 vaccine. Libraries were prepared by immunoSEQ multiplex PCR; TCRdb keeps only in-frame clonotypes and omits some of them. The sample yields some 95,000 clones, roughly 91% seen once. Sequencing was performed on peripheral blood, taken on day 0 of AZD1222 vaccination. These receptors were obtained from an adult in good health. The CDR3 runs from the conserved cysteine through the conserved F or W. The D gene is left open where the match is weak. A clone size is listed for some rows: how often the clone was seen (once, few, many), or a class if it is expanded.

>-|-|TRBV30|TRBJ2-2
TGTGCCTTATTCAGGTTGGGGATCGGGGAGCTGTTTTTT
CALFRLGIGELFF
>-|-|TRBV7-2|TRBJ2-5
TGTGCCAGCAGCTTCCAGTCAGGGGCAGAGACCCAGTACTTC
CASSFQSGAETQYF
>-|TRBD2|TRBV19|TRBJ2-1
TGTGCCAGTAGTATAACGGGGGGAGGCTCCTACAATGAGCAGTTCTTC
CASSITGGGSYNEQFF
>-|-|TRBV29-1|TRBJ1-1
TGCAGCGTTCCGAACGGGGTCAGAGAGAACACTGAAGCTTTCTTT
CSVPNGVRENTEAFF
>-|TRBD2|TRBV6-5|TRBJ2-3
TGTGCCAGCAGGCATAGCGGGGGGAAGACAGATACGCAGTATTTT
CASRHSGGKTDTQYF
>once|-|TRBV30|TRBJ1-2
TGTGCCTGGAGTTTCGGACCGAATGGCTACACCTTC
CAWSFGPNGYTF
>-|-|TRBV6-5|TRBJ2-7
TGTGCCAGCAGTTACGAACAGGACTACGAGCAGTACTTC
CASSYEQDYEQYF
>-|-|TRBV3-1/TRBV3-2|TRBJ2-1
TGTGCCAGCAGCCAAGCGGAAAGTGAGCAGTTCTTC
CASSQAESEQFF
>-|TRBD2|TRBV3-1/TRBV3-2|TRBJ2-5
TGTGCCAGCAGCCAAGATGAGGGGACTAGTAAAGAGACCCAGTACTTC
CASSQDEGTSKETQYF
>-|-|TRBV11-3|TRBJ2-2
TGTGCCAGCAGCGAAACCACGGCGGGACGCGAGAACACCGGGGAGCTGTTTTTT
CASSETTAGRENTGELFF
>once|-|TRBV9|TRBJ2-2
TGTGCCAGCAGCGCAACTAGGACGAGGGGGACCGGGGAGCTGTTTTTT
CASSATRTRGTGELFF
>-|TRBD2|TRBV27|TRBJ2-3
TGTGCCAGCAGGCCCCGCAAGCGGGGGGTCACAGATACGCAGTATTTT
CASRPRKRGVTDTQYF
>-|TRBD1|TRBV30|TRBJ1-2
TGTGCCTGGAGGGAACAGGGGCTCGGTGGCTACACCTTC
CAWREQGLGGYTF
>-|TRBD1|TRBV12-3/TRBV12-4|TRBJ1-2
TGTGCCAGCACAGGGACAGGGGGTGGCTACACCTTC
CASTGTGGGYTF
>-|-|TRBV2|TRBJ1-1
TGTGCCAGCAGTGCGTTGGGCGCTGAAGCTTTCTTT
CASSALGAEAFF
>-|TRBD1|TRBV5-3|TRBJ1-6
TGTGCCAGAAGCACGGGGGTCTGGCGGGGGACAGGGTTTTCCTCACCCCTCCACTTT
CARSTGVWRGTGFSSPLHF
>-|-|TRBV19|TRBJ1-4
TGTGCCAGTAGTCTAATGATTAATGAAAAACTGTTTTTT
CASSLMINEKLFF
>once|TRBD2|TRBV10-3|TRBJ2-1
TGTGCCGCCGGCCTGGGGGGAGGGCACAATGAGCAGTTCTTC
CAAGLGGGHNEQFF
>-|TRBD2|TRBV4-3|TRBJ2-2
TGCGCCAGCAGCCAAACCCTAGCGGGGGCCGGGGAGCTGTTTTTT
CASSQTLAGAGELFF
>-|-|TRBV7-9|TRBJ1-1
TGTGCCAGCAGCCCAAGGATGGAAGCTTTCTTT
CASSPRMEAFF
>-|TRBD1|TRBV30|TRBJ2-7
TGTGCCTGGAGCGAAAGGACCGGGACAGGGGGAACCTACGAGCAGTACTTC
CAWSERTGTGGTYEQYF
>-|-|TRBV30|TRBJ2-1
TGTGCCTGGAGTGTACGTGTCCTGACTAGGGAGCAGTTCTTC
CAWSVRVLTREQFF
>-|TRBD2|TRBV9|TRBJ2-1
TGTGCCAGCACAAGGAGCGGGGTAGGCAATGAGCAGTTCTTC
CASTRSGVGNEQFF
>-|-|TRBV9|TRBJ1-4
TGTGCCAGCAGCGTAGAAGTAGTAGGGGAAAAACTGTTTTTT
CASSVEVVGEKLFF
>once|TRBD1|TRBV2|TRBJ1-5
TGTGCCAGCAGCCGACTCACAGGGGATCAACAGCCCCAGCATTTT
CASSRLTGDQQPQHF
>-|-|TRBV3-1/TRBV3-2|TRBJ2-3
TGTGCCAGCAGCCAAGACACACAGGGAAGCACAGATACGCAGTATTTT
CASSQDTQGSTDTQYF
>-|-|TRBV7-9|TRBJ2-1
TGTGCCAGCAGCCGACTCAGGCTGGGTGAGCAGTTCTTC
CASSRLRLGEQFF
>-|TRBD1|TRBV10-3|TRBJ1-2
TGTGCCATCAGCAACGGGGCAGGGGGCTATGGCTACACCTTC
CAISNGAGGYGYTF
>once|-|TRBV9|TRBJ1-5
TGTGCCAGCAGCGTAGGACCTTCGGCAAATCAGCCCCAGCATTTT
CASSVGPSANQPQHF
>-|-|TRBV6-5|TRBJ1-4
TGTGCCAGCACCCCTACCCTCGCAACTAATGAAAAACTGTTTTTT
CASTPTLATNEKLFF
>-|-|TRBV19|TRBJ2-3
TGTGCCAGTAGTATTTCATCCGCAGATACGCAGTATTTT
CASSISSADTQYF
>-|TRBD1|TRBV5-5|TRBJ2-3
TGTGCCACCCGTCCGGGGGACAGGCTTCGCACAGATACGCAGTATTTT
CATRPGDRLRTDTQYF
>-|TRBD1|TRBV5-4|TRBJ1-2
TGTGCCAGCAGCGTCACAGGGGCTAACTATGGCTACACCTTC
CASSVTGANYGYTF
>-|-|TRBV3-1/TRBV3-2|TRBJ1-4
TGTGCCAGCAGCCAAGGGGGCCGAGAAAATGAAAAACTGTTTTTT
CASSQGGRENEKLFF
>-|-|TRBV12-3/TRBV12-4|TRBJ2-5
TGTGCCAGCAGCACCTCATCAGAGACCCAGTACTTC
CASSTSSETQYF
>-|-|TRBV18|TRBJ2-1
TGTGCCAGCTCACCCAAGGGGGGTGAGCAGTTCTTC
CASSPKGGEQFF
>once|-|TRBV6-5|TRBJ2-3
TGTGCCAGCAGAACCCCCAACGGGGATACGCAGTATTTT
CASRTPNGDTQYF
>once|TRBD1|TRBV3-1/TRBV3-2|TRBJ2-5
TGTGCCAGCAGGCGGACAGGGGAGGAGACCCAGTACTTC
CASRRTGEETQYF
>-|-|TRBV5-1|TRBJ1-4
TGCGCCAGCAGCCCTCACAGGGTCGAAGAAAAACTGTTTTTT
CASSPHRVEEKLFF
>few|-|TRBV30|TRBJ1-1
TGTGCCTGGAGGGGACATTTTAACACTGAAGCTTTCTTT
CAWRGHFNTEAFF
>-|TRBD1|TRBV7-2|TRBJ1-3
TGTGCCAGCAGCTACCAGGGGACAGCCGGAAACACCATATATTTT
CASSYQGTAGNTIYF
>once|TRBD1|TRBV2|TRBJ1-6
TGTGCCAGCAGTGGGACAGGGGTTGCTTCACCCCTCCACTTT
CASSGTGVASPLHF
>few|-|TRBV6-2/TRBV6-3|TRBJ2-2
TGTGCCAGCAGTTACAAAGTCGGGGAGCTGTTTTTT
CASSYKVGELFF
>-|-|TRBV2|TRBJ1-5
TGTGCCAGCAGGGGTGACAGAGATCAGCCCCAGCATTTT
CASRGDRDQPQHF
>-|TRBD1|TRBV18|TRBJ1-2
TGTGCCAGCTCACCGACGGGACAGGGAGGCGCTGGCTACACCTTC
CASSPTGQGGAGYTF
>many|-|TRBV10-3|TRBJ2-7
TGTGCCATCAGTGAGCCGAACTACGAGCAGTACTTC
CAISEPNYEQYF
>once|TRBD1|TRBV14|TRBJ2-7
TGTGCCAGCAGCCCCGGGACAGGGTGGTACGAGCAGTACTTC
CASSPGTGWYEQYF
>-|-|TRBV9|TRBJ1-1
TGTGCCAGCAGCGTAGGAGGACAGAACACTGAAGCTTTCTTT
CASSVGGQNTEAFF
>-|-|TRBV5-5|TRBJ1-3
TGTGCCAGCAGCTTAGTCGGAATGAACTCTGGAAACACCATATATTTT
CASSLVGMNSGNTIYF
>-|TRBD2|TRBV7-9|TRBJ2-3
TGTGCCAGCAGACCCGGGACTAGCGCCCCAGATACGCAGTATTTT
CASRPGTSAPDTQYF
>-|-|TRBV27|TRBJ1-2
TGTGCCAGCAGCCCAGGGCACTTTTATGGCTACACCTTC
CASSPGHFYGYTF
>-|-|TRBV21-1|TRBJ1-2
TGTGCCAGCAGTGGGGGGTACACGCGTGGCTACACCTTC
CASSGGYTRGYTF
>-|-|TRBV23-1|TRBJ1-5
TGCGCCAGCAGTCACCACAGGGTATATCAGCCCCAGCATTTT
CASSHHRVYQPQHF
>-|TRBD2|TRBV5-8|TRBJ2-5
TGTGCCAGCAGCTTGGATCTAGCGGGTGAAGAGACCCAGTACTTC
CASSLDLAGEETQYF
>-|-|TRBV6-5|TRBJ2-1
TGTGCCAGCAGGACTAGCTCCTACAATGAGCAGTTCTTC
CASRTSSYNEQFF
>-|-|TRBV9|TRBJ2-7
TGTGCCAGCAGCGTAGGAGGCGAGGTCTACGAGCAGTACTTC
CASSVGGEVYEQYF